This T cell receptor (beta chain) stems from a study of blood T cell repertoires in COVID-19 (dated by TCRdb to between 2020 and 2021). Notes on the research overall: Collaborator samples came from the United States, Italy and Spain and covered acute and convalescent phases of COVID-19. The prospective study material was composed of cDNA or gDNA derived from T cells, B-cell-depleted T cells, or PBMCs. Deeply sampled blood TCRbeta repertoires from subjects exposed to, actively infected with, or recovered from COVID-19 were included in the dataset. The repertoires were made available in a free public database intended to serve as a resource for research on the immune response to SARS-CoV-2. Samples were obtained from the ongoing ImmuneRACE study (first 160 participants) and from over 1,000 subjects provided by 6 global collaborators. Nearly every sample came with metadata listing a de-identified subject ID, COVID-19 status, age in years and sex. Where available, HLA class I and class II types were taken from metadata supplied by the sample provider and were not determined by assay-based typing. Overall study results and their limits: How much clinical and demographic metadata was included differed by source and by participant, and the metadata was provided uncurated.

Collaborating institutions collected whole blood in K2EDTA tubes following their own protocols. For TCRbeta analysis, collaborators shipped samples as frozen whole blood, isolated PBMCs, or DNA extracted from either of those sample types. As for this clone: It has no known antigen specificity. The sample holds no much larger clone one base away, and base qualities are not on file.

The CDR3 covers 14 residues, taking in both the cysteine and the phenylalanine. The read is trimmed to its CDR3 DNA, 42 bases read in frame from base 1. From the germline V gene (reference sequence), CDR1 is SEHNR and CDR2 is FQNEAQ. Trimming costs V 5 bases and J 3 bases, and their ends lie 14 bases apart. The immunoSEQ Assay, a bias-controlled multiplex PCR, was used to amplify TCRbeta CDR3 regions from genomic DNA. Processing in the source paper ran as follows. Within the assay, amplification of reference gene primers was used to estimate how many nucleated cells each sample contained. To quantify the absolute abundance of each unique TCRbeta CDR3 rearrangement, sequence reads were collapsed and filtered. For each sample, productive Simpson clonality was calculated as the square root of Simpson's diversity index across productive rearrangements. TCRdb holds this immuneACCESS table with in-frame rearrangements only. Some clones are missing; in checked studies, unresolved V genes explain under half, and the rest has no known cause. The V and J calls and clone size are taken from that table; D and trimming were inferred from the DNA. This sample holds about 120,000 clones; roughly four fifths were observed only once. Approximately 4.9% of the sample rests with the top ten.

Sequencing was carried out using peripheral blood. Rearrangement joined TRBV7-9 to TRBJ2-7; no D segment can be confidently identified. The TCR was taken from a woman between 65 and 79 years old with acute or convalescent COVID-19. The DNA sequence follows: TGTGCCAGCAGCCCCCTGCAGGTGGACTACGAGCAGTACTTC. This yields the protein CASSPLQVDYEQYF.